Below, 20 T cell receptor beta chains from the same sample are listed, as sequenced in a study of T cells in tumors after PD-1 blockade. The assay was immunoSEQ multiplex PCR, and TCRdb's table has in-frame clones only and misses some. The sample has about 1,700 clones, approximately 71% seen once. Source: tumor tissue, taken after anti-PD-1 treatment. The receptor source for this set is a human donor with basal cell carcinoma.

V gene TRBV7-3 combines with J gene TRBJ2-3, with D possibly TRBD2 on 6 matching bases. The CDR3 has 14 residues. Per germline, CDR1 SGHTA and CDR2 FQGTGA. The germline V and J ends were trimmed by 6 bases and 10 bases, with 20 bases remaining between them. CDR3 in amino acids: CASSTGTPPAAQYF. In DNA, the CDR3 is TGTGCCAGCAGTACCGGGACTCCCCCTGCGGCGCAGTATTTT.

This clone has a handful of counts. At one of its ends the junction is not consistent with the germline gene, which may arise from a read error. V is TRBV5-1 and J is TRBJ1-1; D perhaps matches TRBD1 (5 bases). CDR1 is SGHRS and CDR2 is YFSETQ in the germline V gene. There are 14 residues in the CDR3. Written as DNA, the CDR3 is TGCGCCAGCAGCTTGGGGGGGATGAAGACTGAAGCTTTCTTT. Translating gives CASSLGGMKTEAFF.

V and J are TRBV19 and TRBJ2-6; possibly TRBD2 for D (5 bases). V dropped 4 bases and J dropped 1 base, with 17 bases sitting between them. The CDR3 is made up of 18 amino acids. The germline V gene has CDR1 LNHDA and CDR2 SQIVND (reference sequence). The CDR3 spells CASSKVGLEGSGANVLTF. The CDR3 DNA sequence: TGTGCCAGTAGTAAAGTTGGACTCGAAGGATCTGGGGCCAACGTCCTGACTTTC.

This clone was observed a few times. The chain is built from TRBV19 and TRBJ1-1, with 7 nucleotides matching TRBD1. CDR3 length: 11 amino acids. The trim removed 7 bases at V and 11 bases at J, leaving 7 bases unmatched. CDR1 and CDR2 from the germline V gene are LNHDA and SQIVND (reference sequence). CDR3: CASTRTGRAFF. CDR3 DNA: TGTGCCAGTACCAGGACAGGCCGTGCTTTCTTT.

The V gene is TRBV21-1, the J gene TRBJ1-3. TRBV21-1 is marked as a pseudogene. This CDR3 region has 17 residues. The CDR3 loop reads CASRVGIATTARNTIYF. The CDR3 DNA is TGTGCCAGCAGGGTCGGAATAGCTACAACAGCACGAAACACCATATATTTT.

V gene TRBV5-1 combines with J gene TRBJ1-6; no firm D call. This CDR3 comprises 15 residues. Germline V CDR1 and CDR2: SGHRS, YFSETQ. Trimming removed 0 bases from V and 9 bases from J, with 13 bases in between. The CDR3 nucleotides read TGCGCCAGCAGCTTGGACCGGGGAATCAGTTCACCCCTCCACTTT. Amino acids: CASSLDRGISSPLHF.

The gene calls are TRBV2 and TRBJ2-7; TRBD2 matches at 10 bases. Germline V CDR1 and CDR2: SNHLY, FYNNEI. This CDR3 contains 14 residues. The ends lost 3 bases at V and 6 bases at J; junction bases unmatched: 5. This CDR3 is CASSESSGRAEQYF. CDR3 nucleotide sequence: TGTGCCAGCAGTGAGTCCAGCGGGAGGGCCGAGCAGTACTTC. Drawing the rest from reference TRBV2 and TRBJ2-7, the complete variable domain is EPEVTQTPSHQVTQMGQEVILRCVPISNHLYFYWYRQILGQKVEFLVSFYNNEISEKSEIFDDQFSVERPDGSNFTLKIRSTKLEDSAMYFCASSESSGRAEQYFGPGTRLTVT.

This clone occurred once. This chain links TRBV28 with TRBJ2-1; 9 nucleotides agree with TRBD1. V lost 7 bases, J lost 8 bases, and 18 bases stayed unmatched. The V gene's germline CDR1 is MDHEN and CDR2 SYDVKM. The CDR3 has 17 residues. The CDR3 nucleotides are TGTGCCAGCATCGACGACAGGGGGAAAGGTTCGAGAGATGAGCAGTTCTTC. Translating it yields CASIDDRGKGSRDEQFF.

This chain links TRBV6-5 with TRBJ1-3; tentative D call: TRBD1 (5 bases). CDR1 is MNHEY and CDR2 is SVGAGI in the germline V gene. The CDR3 has 13 residues. The V gene lost 6 bases and the J gene lost 0 bases, with 6 bases spanning the gap. CDR3 in amino acids: CASRQGSGNTIYF. In DNA form, the CDR3 reads TGTGCCAGCAGGCAGGGCTCTGGAAACACCATATATTTT.

This chain links TRBV7-9 with TRBJ2-5, with TRBD1 identical over 8 bases. Germline assignment: CDR1 SEHNR and CDR2 FQNEAQ (reference sequence). The V and J ends lost 5 bases and 5 bases, in that order; junction bases with no gene match: 19. The CDR3 runs to 18 residues. CDR3 protein: CASSATIPGTGSRETQYF. Written as DNA, the CDR3 is TGTGCCAGCAGCGCGACTATCCCCGGGACAGGCTCCAGGGAGACCCAGTACTTC.

The rearrangement joins TRBV5-1 to TRBJ2-3, with TRBD2 matching 14 bases. CDR1 and CDR2 from the germline V gene are SGHRS and YFSETQ. V lost 4 bases, J lost 5 bases, and 6 bases stayed unmatched. This CDR3 comprises 16 residues. The CDR3 DNA sequence: TGCGCCAGCAGCCAGGGACTAGCGGGAGATATAGATACGCAGTATTTT. Protein: CASSQGLAGDIDTQYF.

The gene calls are TRBV25-1 and TRBJ2-7, with D perhaps matching TRBD1 or TRBD2 (5 bases each). The CDR3 covers 14 residues. With 6 bases removed from V and 4 bases from J, the gap between germline ends came to 16 bases. Germline V lookup: CDR1 MGHDK, CDR2 SYGVNS. This CDR3 is CASSDVGDPYEQYF. The CDR3 DNA reads TGTGCCAGCAGCGACGTCGGGGACCCGTACGAGCAGTACTTC.

V and J are TRBV20-1 and TRBJ1-5, with no clear D. From germline, CDR1 is DFQATT and CDR2 SNEGSKA (reference sequence). This CDR3 is built from 13 residues. Between the trimmed V and J ends, which lost 3 bases and 3 bases, there was a span of 9 bases. CDR3: CSASRGSNQPQHF. As DNA, the CDR3 is TGCAGTGCTAGTCGTGGTTCCAATCAGCCCCAGCATTTT.

V and J are TRBV10-3 and TRBJ2-2; D perhaps matches TRBD2 (5 bases). Between the trimmed V and J ends, which lost 2 bases and 5 bases, there was a span of 9 bases. Looked up from germline, CDR1 is ENHRY and CDR2 is SYGVKD. The CDR3 covers 14 residues. The CDR3 sequence is CAISEVTRTGELFF. In DNA, the CDR3 is TGTGCCATCAGTGAGGTCACTAGAACCGGGGAGCTGTTTTTT.

The chain is built from TRBV28 and TRBJ1-5; possible D gene TRBD1, 5 bases. CDR3 length: 16 residues. The germline V and J ends were trimmed by 3 bases and 4 bases, with 16 bases remaining between them. Germline V gene sequence: CDR1 MDHEN, CDR2 SYDVKM. CDR3: CASSFFGASTNQPQHF. The CDR3, as DNA: TGTGCCAGCAGTTTTTTTGGGGCTTCAACAAATCAGCCCCAGCATTTT.

Within the sample, this clone is large. The V and J genes are TRBV10-2 and TRBJ2-7; maybe TRBD2 (6 bases). Germline V gene data show CDR1 as WSHSY and CDR2 as SAAADI. Trimming took 9 bases from V and 1 from J, leaving 10 bases between them. This CDR3 region has 12 residues. CDR3 coding DNA: TGCGCCAGTCGGGACTTGTCCTACGAGCAGTACTTC. This gives the protein CASRDLSYEQYF.

The rearrangement joins TRBV28 to TRBJ1-3; D gene ambiguous. Between the trimmed V and J ends, which lost 5 bases and 4 bases, there was a span of 9 bases. This CDR3 is 13 amino acids long. The germline CDR1 and CDR2 sequences are MDHEN and SYDVKM. CDR3: CASSPGLGNTIYF. CDR3 nucleotides: TGTGCCAGCAGTCCAGGCCTAGGAAACACCATATATTTT.

This clone was picked up a small number of times. This chain connects TRBV10-3 to TRBJ2-1; the D is unclear. The CDR3 length is 12 residues. Per the germline V gene, CDR1 is ENHRY and CDR2 is SYGVKD. Trimming shortened V by 1 base and J by 5 bases, and 3 bases separated the two germline ends. The CDR3 spells CAISEWDNEQFF. The CDR3 DNA reads as TGTGCCATCAGTGAGTGGGACAATGAGCAGTTCTTC.

The rearrangement links TRBV19 to TRBJ2-6; D remains ambiguous. With 8 bases removed from V and 2 bases from J, the gap between germline ends came to 7 bases. The CDR3 runs 13 residues. Germline V gene data show CDR1 as LNHDA and CDR2 as SQIVND (reference sequence). CDR3 protein: CASRIAGANVLTF. The DNA for the CDR3 is TGTGCCAGTCGGATTGCTGGGGCCAACGTCCTGACTTTC.

This clone was observed a single time. V and J are TRBV19 and TRBJ2-1; TRBD2 might be the D (7 bases). The CDR3 has 15 residues. Germline V gene lookup returns CDR1 LNHDA and CDR2 SQIVND (reference sequence). V was trimmed by 7 bases and J by 10 bases, leaving 23 bases between them. The CDR3 region has the DNA TGTGCCAGTACTCACCCTAGTGGGGGAGGGGGGGAGCAGTTCTTC. It yields the protein CASTHPSGGGGEQFF.